The T cell receptor beta chain under discussion was sequenced for a study of T cell responses to AZD1222 COVID-19 vaccine. Study details: Second-dose intervals of approximately 4 or approximately 12 weeks were pooled. Study findings and constraints: Repertoire sampling happened only post peak T cell response. Donors were chiefly white British, with a greater number of females, and clonal diversity was perhaps underestimated.

About this clone: What it recognizes is unknown.

This table comes from immunoSEQ multiplex PCR, and its TCRdb copy is limited to in-frame clones, with some not included. The repertoire holds over 120,000 clones, around 92% seen once, with 1.5% to 2% in the top ten. This CDR3 is built from 15 residues. Germline V lookup: CDR1 SNHLY, CDR2 FYNNEI. Trimming removed 5 bases at V and 4 bases at J, with 15 bases between. This chain connects TRBV2 to TRBJ2-1, with TRBD1 as a possible D gene (6 bases). This clonotype originated in an adult in good health. Sample: peripheral blood, taken on day 0 of AZD1222 vaccination. The CDR3 nucleotides are TGTGCCAGCAGTAGCCGCGACAGGAATTACAATGAGCAGTTCTTC. Protein: CASSSRDRNYNEQFF.